This TCR beta chain was identified in a study of regulatory T cells in long-lasting Graves disease. General study points: Under persistent disease, TRBV28, TRBJ1-2 and TRBJ2-5 were used preferentially.

This CDR3 contains 16 residues. Trimming shortened V by 3 bases and J by 2 bases, and 15 bases separated the two germline ends. Germline CDR1 and CDR2: KGHDR and SFDVKD. Time point defined: newly diagnosed GD, antithyroid drugs for less than 3 months. PBMC RNA was the source of the TCR library. This clonotype was detected many times. Its antigen remains unidentified. Sequencing libraries for TCR beta were prepared with iRepertoire HTBI primers and Arm-PCR of CDR3 regions. TCRdb processed the multiplex PCR reads anew with MiXCR; each CDR3 protein has one entry. This table has about 520,000 distinct CDR3 sequences, 9.5% to 15% appearing once. Separately, the same data were catalogued under a study of T cells in Graves' hyperthyroidism and ophthalmopathy. Per that paper: Participants, patients aged 18 to 65, had newly diagnosed hyperthyroidism with a duration under 2 months.

This sequence originates from a woman aged 25-40 years with Graves disease. The chain links TRBV24-1 to TRBJ2-5, with a possible D match to TRBD1 (6 bases). This specimen consisted of peripheral blood mononuclear cells (PBMCs), obtained at new diagnosis, from a patient treated with antithyroid drugs. CDR3 nucleotides: TGTGCCACCAGTGATCCCGCCGACAGGCCTCAAGAGACCCAGTACTTC. This translates into CATSDPADRPQETQYF.